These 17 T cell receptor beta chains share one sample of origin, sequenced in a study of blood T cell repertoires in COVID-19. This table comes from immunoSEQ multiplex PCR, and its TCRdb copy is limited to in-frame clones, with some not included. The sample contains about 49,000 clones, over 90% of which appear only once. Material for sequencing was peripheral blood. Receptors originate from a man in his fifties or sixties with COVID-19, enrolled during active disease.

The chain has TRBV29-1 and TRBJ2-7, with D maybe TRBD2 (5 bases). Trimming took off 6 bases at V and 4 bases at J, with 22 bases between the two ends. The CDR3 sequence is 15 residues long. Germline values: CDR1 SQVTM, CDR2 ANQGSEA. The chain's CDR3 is CSVHTRTGRLYEQYF. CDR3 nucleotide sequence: TGCAGCGTCCACACCCGGACTGGGAGATTGTACGAGCAGTACTTC.

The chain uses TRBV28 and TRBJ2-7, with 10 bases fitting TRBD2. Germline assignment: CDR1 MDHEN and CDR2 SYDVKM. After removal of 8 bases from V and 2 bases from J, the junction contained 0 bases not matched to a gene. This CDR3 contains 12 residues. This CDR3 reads CASGLAAYEQYF. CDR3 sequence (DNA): TGTGCCAGCGGACTAGCGGCCTACGAGCAGTACTTC.

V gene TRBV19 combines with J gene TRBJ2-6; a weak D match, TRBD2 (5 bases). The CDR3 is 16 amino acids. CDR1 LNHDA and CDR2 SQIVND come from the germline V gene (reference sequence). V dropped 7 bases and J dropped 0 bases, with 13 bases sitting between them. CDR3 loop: CASKPGTDSGANVLTF. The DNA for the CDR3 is TGTGCCAGTAAGCCGGGAACCGACTCTGGGGCCAACGTCCTGACTTTC.

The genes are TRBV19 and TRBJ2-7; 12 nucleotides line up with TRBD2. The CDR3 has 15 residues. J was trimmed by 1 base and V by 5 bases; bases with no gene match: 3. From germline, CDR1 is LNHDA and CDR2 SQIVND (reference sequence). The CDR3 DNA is TGTGCCAGTAGTCGGACTAGCGGGGAATCCTACGAGCAGTACTTC. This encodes CASSRTSGESYEQYF.

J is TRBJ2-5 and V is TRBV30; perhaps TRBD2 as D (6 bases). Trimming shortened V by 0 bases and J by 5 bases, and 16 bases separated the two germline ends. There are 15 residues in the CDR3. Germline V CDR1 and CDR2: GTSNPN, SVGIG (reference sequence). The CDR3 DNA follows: TGTGCCTGGAGTGTAAGCCTCACTAGCCAGGAGACCCAGTACTTC. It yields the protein CAWSVSLTSQETQYF.

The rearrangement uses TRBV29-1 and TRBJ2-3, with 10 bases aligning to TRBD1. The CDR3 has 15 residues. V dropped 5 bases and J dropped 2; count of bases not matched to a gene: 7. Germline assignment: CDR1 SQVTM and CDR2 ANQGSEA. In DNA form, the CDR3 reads TGCAGCGTTACTTGGACAGGGGGGGACACAGATACGCAGTATTTT. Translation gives CSVTWTGGDTDTQYF.

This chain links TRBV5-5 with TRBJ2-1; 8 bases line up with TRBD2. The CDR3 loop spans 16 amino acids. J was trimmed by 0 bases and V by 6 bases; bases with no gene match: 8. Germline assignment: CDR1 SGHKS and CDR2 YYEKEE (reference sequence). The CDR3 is CASITPGGPSYNEQFF. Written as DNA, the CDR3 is TGTGCCAGCATCACGCCGGGGGGGCCCTCCTACAATGAGCAGTTCTTC.

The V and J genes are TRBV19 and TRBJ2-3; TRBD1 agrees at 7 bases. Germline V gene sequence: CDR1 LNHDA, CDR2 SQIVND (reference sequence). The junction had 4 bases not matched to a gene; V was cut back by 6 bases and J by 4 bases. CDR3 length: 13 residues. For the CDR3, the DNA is TGTGCCAGTAGCAGACAGGGCCCAGATACGCAGTATTTT. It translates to CASSRQGPDTQYF.

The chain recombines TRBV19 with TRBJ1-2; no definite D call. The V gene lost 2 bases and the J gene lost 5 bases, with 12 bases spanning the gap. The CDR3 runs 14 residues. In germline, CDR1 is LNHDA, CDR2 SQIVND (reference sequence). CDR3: CASSISVGLYGYTF. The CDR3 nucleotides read TGTGCCAGTAGTATAAGTGTCGGTTTATATGGCTACACCTTC.

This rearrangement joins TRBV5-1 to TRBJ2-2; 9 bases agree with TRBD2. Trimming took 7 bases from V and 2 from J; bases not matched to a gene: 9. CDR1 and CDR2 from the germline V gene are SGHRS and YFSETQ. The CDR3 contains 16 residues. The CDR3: CASGVILAGNTGELFF. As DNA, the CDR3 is TGCGCCAGCGGTGTTATCCTAGCGGGAAACACCGGGGAGCTGTTTTTT.

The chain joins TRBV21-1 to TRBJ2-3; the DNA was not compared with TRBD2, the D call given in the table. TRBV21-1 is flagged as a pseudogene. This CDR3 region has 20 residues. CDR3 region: CASSKAAGLAGDHGTDTQYF. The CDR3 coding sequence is TGTGCCAGCAGCAAAGCGGCGGGACTAGCGGGAGATCATGGGACAGATACGCAGTATTTT.

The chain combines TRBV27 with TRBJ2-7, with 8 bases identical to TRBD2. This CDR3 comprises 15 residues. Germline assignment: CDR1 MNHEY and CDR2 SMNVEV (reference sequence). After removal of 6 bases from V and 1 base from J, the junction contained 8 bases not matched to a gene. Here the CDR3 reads CASRPRGGRSYEQYF. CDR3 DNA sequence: TGTGCCAGCAGACCTCGGGGGGGCCGATCCTACGAGCAGTACTTC.

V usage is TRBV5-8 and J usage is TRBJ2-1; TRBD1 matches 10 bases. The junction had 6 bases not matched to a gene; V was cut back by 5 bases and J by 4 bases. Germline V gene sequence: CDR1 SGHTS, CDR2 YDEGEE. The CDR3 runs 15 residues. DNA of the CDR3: TGTGCCAGCAGGAGCGGGGACAGGGGTTACAATGAGCAGTTCTTC. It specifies CASRSGDRGYNEQFF.

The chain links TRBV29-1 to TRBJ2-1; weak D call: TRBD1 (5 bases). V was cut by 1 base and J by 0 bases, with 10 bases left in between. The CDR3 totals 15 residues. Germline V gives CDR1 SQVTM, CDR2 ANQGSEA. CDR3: CSVEGGTGSYNEQFF. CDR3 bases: TGCAGCGTTGAAGGTGGAACAGGCTCCTACAATGAGCAGTTCTTC.

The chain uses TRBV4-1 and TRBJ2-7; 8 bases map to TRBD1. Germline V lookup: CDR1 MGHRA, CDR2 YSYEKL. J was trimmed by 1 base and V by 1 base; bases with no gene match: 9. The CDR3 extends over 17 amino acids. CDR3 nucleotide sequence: TGCGCCAGCAGCCAAGTCCCTCAGGGGGCCCAATCCTACGAGCAGTACTTC. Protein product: CASSQVPQGAQSYEQYF.

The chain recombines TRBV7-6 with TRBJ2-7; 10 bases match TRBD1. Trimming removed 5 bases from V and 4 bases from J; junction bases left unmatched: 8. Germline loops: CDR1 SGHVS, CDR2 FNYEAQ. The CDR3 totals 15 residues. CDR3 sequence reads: CASSPMRDRGYEQYF. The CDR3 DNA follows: TGTGCCAGCAGCCCAATGCGGGACAGGGGTTACGAGCAGTACTTC.

CDR3 residues: CASRTSGYNEQFF. CDR3 in DNA: TGTGCCAGCAGGACTAGCGGATACAATGAGCAGTTCTTC. The V gene is TRBV2, the J gene TRBJ2-1; TRBD2 matches 9 bases. The CDR3 runs to 13 residues. Germline V gives CDR1 SNHLY, CDR2 FYNNEI. V lost 6 bases, J lost 4 bases, and 1 base stayed unmatched.